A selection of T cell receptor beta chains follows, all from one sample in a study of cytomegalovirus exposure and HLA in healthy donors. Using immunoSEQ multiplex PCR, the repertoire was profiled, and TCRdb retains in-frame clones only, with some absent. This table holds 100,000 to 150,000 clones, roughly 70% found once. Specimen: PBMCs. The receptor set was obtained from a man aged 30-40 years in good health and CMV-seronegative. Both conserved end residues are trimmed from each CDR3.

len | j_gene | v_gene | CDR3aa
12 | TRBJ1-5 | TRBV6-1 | ASRVTGVHQPQH
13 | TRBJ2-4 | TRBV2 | AGRLAGWGKNIQY
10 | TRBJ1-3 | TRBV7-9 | ASSFTGNTIY
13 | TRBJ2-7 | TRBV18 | ASSPTSGATYEQY
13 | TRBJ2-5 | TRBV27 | ASSLGLAGEETQY
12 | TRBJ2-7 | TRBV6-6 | ASSYSETPYEQY
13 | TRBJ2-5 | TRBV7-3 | ASSQVLGSQETQY
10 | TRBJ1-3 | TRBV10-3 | AISEGTGTIY
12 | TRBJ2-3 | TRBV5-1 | ASSSPGQGDTQY
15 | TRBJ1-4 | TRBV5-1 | ASSLRALGGTNEKLF
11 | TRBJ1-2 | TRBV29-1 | SGGQGAGYGYT
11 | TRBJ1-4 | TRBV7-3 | ASSPGEGEKLF
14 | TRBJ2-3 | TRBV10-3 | AISEGTRGGTDTQY
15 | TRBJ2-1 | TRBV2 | ASAKQIAGDPYNEQF
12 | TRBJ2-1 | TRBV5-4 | ASSLFGGGNEQF
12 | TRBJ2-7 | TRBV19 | ASSPKATFYEQY
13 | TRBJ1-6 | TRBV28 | ASGVEKSYNSPLH
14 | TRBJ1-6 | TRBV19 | ASMTQFVTDNSPLH
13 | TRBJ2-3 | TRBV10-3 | AISELGQGELGQY
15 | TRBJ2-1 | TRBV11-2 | ASSKGTAIWPYNEQF
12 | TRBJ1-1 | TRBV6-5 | ASRTSSENTEAF
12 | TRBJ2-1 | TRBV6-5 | ASSPLTSGNEQF
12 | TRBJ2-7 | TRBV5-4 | ASSTRQGVYEQY
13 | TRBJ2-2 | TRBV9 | ASSVGSGGTGELF
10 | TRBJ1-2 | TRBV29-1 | SVATGVYGYT
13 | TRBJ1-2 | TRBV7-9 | ASSPLDMSNYGYT
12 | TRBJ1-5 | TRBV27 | ASSPTGSNQPQH
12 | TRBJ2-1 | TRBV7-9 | ASSLAGGRDEQF
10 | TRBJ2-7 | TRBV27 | ASSLQGYEQY
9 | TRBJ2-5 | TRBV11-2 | ASSFRETQY
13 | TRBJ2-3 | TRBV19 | ASSPRTGTADTQY
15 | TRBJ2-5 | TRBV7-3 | ASSPGVVAGGGETQY
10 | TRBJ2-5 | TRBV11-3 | ASSTGEETQY
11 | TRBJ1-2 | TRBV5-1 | ASSIPGQYGYT
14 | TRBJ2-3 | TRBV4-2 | ASSQAVQVQADTQY
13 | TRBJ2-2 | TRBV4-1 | ASSLSPGETGELF
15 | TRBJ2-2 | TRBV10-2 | ASSPAVAGGPSGELF
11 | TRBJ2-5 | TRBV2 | ASSYPGGETQY
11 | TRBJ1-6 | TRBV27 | ASSPSGNSPLH
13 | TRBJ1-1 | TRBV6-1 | ASSEEKGVDGEAF
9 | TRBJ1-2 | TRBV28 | ASSTNYGYT
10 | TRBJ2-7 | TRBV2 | ATRTGGYEQY